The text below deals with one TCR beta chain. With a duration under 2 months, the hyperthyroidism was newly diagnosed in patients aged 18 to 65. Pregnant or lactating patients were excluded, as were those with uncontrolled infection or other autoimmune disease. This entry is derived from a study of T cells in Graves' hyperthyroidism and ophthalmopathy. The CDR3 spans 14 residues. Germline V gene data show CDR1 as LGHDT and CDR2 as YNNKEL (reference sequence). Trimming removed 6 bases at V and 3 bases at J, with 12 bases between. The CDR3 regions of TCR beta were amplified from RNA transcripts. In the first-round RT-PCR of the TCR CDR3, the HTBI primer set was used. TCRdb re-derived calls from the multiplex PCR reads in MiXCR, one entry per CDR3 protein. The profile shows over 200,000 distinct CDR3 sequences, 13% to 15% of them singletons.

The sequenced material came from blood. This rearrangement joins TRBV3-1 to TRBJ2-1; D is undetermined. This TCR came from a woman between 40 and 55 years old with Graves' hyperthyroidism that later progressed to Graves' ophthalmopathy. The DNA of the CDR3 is TGTGCCAGCAGTGTGATACCTAGCTACAATGAGCAGTTCTTC. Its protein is CASSVIPSYNEQFF.